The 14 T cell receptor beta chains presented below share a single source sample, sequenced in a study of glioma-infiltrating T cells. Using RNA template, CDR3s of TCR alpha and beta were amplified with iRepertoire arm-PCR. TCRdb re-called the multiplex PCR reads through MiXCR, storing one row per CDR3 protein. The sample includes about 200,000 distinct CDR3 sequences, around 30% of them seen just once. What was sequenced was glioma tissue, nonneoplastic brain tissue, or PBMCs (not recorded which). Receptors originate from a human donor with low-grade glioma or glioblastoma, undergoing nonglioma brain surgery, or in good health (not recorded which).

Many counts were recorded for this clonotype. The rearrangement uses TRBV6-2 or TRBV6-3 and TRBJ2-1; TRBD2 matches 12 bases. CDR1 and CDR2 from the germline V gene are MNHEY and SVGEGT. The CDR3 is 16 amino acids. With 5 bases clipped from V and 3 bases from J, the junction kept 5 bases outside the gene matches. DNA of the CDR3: TGTGCCAGCAGTCGAAAGGGACTAGCGGGCTACAATGAGCAGTTCTTC. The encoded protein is CASSRKGLAGYNEQFF.

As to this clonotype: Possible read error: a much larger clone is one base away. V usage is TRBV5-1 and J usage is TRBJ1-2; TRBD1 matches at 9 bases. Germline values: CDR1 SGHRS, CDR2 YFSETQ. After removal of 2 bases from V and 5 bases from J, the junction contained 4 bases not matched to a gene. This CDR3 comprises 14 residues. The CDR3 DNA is TGCGCCAGCAGCTTTGAACAGGGGGCGTATGGCTACACCTTC. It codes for CASSFEQGAYGYTF.

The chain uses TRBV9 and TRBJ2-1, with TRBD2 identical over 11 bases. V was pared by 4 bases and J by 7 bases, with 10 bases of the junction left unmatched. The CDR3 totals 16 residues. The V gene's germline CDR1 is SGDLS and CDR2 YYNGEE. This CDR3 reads CASSPQTSGIGNEQFF. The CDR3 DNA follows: TGTGCCAGCAGCCCCCAGACTAGCGGGATAGGGAATGAGCAGTTCTTC.

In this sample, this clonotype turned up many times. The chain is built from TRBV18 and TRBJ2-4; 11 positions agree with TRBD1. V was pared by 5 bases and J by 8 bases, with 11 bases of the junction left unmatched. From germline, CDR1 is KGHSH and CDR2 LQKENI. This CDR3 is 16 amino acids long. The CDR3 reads CASSLNGQGAFDIQYF. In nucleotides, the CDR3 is TGTGCCAGCTCATTAAACGGACAGGGGGCTTTTGACATTCAGTACTTC.

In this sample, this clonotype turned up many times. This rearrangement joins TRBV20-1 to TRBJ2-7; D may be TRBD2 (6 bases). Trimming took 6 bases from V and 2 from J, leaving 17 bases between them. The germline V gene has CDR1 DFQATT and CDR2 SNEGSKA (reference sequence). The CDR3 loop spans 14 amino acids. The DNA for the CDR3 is TGCAGTGCCCAAACAGGTAGCGGCCCCTACGAGCAGTACTTC. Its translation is CSAQTGSGPYEQYF.

The CDR3 DNA follows: TGCAGCGTCCCTCACACATTGACCCAAGAGACCCAGTACTTC. This gives the protein CSVPHTLTQETQYF. This chain uses TRBV29-1 with TRBJ2-5; D gene ambiguous. Germline lookup yields CDR1 SQVTM and CDR2 ANQGSEA. The CDR3 spans 14 residues. V was clipped by 6 bases and J by 1 base, with 15 bases between them.

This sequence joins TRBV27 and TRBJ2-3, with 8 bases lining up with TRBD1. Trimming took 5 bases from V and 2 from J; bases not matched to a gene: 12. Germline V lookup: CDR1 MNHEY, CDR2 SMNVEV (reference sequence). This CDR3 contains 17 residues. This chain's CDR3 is CASSPGQEPTLTDTQYF. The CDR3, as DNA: TGTGCCAGCAGTCCGGGACAGGAACCTACCCTCACAGATACGCAGTATTTT.

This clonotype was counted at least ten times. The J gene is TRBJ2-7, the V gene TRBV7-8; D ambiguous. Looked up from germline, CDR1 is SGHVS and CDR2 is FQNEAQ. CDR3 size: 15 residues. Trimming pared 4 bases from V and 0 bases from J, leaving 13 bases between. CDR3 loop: CASSSRRFSSYEQYF. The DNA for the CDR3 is TGTGCCAGCAGCTCCCGACGGTTTAGCTCCTACGAGCAGTACTTC.

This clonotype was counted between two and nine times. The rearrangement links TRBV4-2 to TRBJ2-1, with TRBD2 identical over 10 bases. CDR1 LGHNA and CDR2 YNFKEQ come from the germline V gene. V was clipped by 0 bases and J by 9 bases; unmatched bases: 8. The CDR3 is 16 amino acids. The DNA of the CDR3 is TGTGCCAGCAGCCAAGACAATAGCGGGAGGTCTGGTGAGCAGTTCTTC. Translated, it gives CASSQDNSGRSGEQFF.

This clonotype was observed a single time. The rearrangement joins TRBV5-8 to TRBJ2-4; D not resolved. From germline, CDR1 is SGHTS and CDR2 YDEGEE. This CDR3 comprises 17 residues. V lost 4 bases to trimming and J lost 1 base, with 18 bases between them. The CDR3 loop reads CASSPYSPWVAKNIQYF. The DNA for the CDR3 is TGTGCCAGCAGCCCCTACAGTCCTTGGGTCGCCAAAAACATTCAGTACTTC.

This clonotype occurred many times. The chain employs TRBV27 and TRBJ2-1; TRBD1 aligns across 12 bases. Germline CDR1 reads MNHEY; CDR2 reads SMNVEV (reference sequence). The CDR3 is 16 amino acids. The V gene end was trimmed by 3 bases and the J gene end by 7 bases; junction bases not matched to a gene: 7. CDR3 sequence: CASSFGRDRGLNEQFF. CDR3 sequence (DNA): TGTGCCAGCAGTTTCGGGAGGGACAGGGGGCTGAATGAGCAGTTCTTC.

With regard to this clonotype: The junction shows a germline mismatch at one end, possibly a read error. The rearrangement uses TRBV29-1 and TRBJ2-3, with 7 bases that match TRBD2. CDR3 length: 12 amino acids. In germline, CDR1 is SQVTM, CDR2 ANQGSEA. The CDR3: CRVERGGDTQYF. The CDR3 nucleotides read TGCAGGGTTGAGAGGGGAGGGGATACGCAGTATTTT.

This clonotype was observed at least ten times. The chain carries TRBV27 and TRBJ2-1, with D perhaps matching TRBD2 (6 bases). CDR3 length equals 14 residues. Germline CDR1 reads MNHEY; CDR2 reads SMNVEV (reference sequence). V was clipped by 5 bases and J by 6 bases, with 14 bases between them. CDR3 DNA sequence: TGTGCCAGCAGTCGAGGAGGGGAGATCAATGAGCAGTTCTTC. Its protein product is CASSRGGEINEQFF.

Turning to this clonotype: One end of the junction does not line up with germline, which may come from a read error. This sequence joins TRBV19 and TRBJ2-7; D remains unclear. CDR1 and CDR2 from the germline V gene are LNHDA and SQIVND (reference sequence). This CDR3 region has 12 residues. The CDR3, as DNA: TGTGCCAGTAGGGCGAGCTCCTACGGGCAGTACTTC. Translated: CASRASSYGQYF. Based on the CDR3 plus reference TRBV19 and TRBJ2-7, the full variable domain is DGGITQSPKYLFRKEGQNVTLSCEQNLNHDAMYWYRQDPGQGLRLIYYSQIVNDFQKGDIAEGYSVSREKKESFPLTVTSAQKNPTAFYLCASRASSYGQYFGPGTRLTVT.